A selection of T cell receptor beta chains follows, all from one sample in a study of shared clonotypes between healthy human individuals. Some clones are missing from TCRdb's copy, which holds only in-frame ones; the method was immunoSEQ multiplex PCR. Seen here are 490,000 or so clones, 79% observed once, and the top ten hold 10% to 15%. The sample consisted of PBMCs. These receptor sequences come from a woman in her 40s in good health. Some clones in this sample may be carry-over from other donors' samples. CDR3s include the opening cysteine and the closing phenylalanine or tryptophan. Fields, in order: V gene, D gene, J gene, clone size, CDR3 protein, CDR3 DNA. A D gene is named only where the DNA matches it firmly. The size entry is marked missing in some rows and otherwise reads once, few, many or a size class.

TRBV27	NA	TRBJ1-1	NA	CASSLSRRFMNTEAFF	TGTGCCAGCAGTTTATCCCGCAGGTTTATGAACACTGAAGCTTTCTTT
TRBV7-6	NA	TRBJ2-7	NA	CASSLGGASYEQYF	TGTGCCAGCAGCTTAGGGGGAGCTAGCTACGAGCAGTACTTC
TRBV7-2	TRBD2	TRBJ2-7	NA	CASSLRSGMGYEQYF	TGTGCCAGCAGCTTACGTAGCGGGATGGGATACGAGCAGTACTTC
TRBV29-1	NA	TRBJ2-5	NA	CSVAEFQETQYF	TGCAGCGTCGCGGAATTCCAAGAGACCCAGTACTTC
TRBV11-1	NA	TRBJ1-1	NA	CASSLLKGTEAFF	TGTGCCAGCAGCTTACTTAAAGGCACTGAAGCTTTCTTT
TRBV5-6	TRBD1	TRBJ1-2	once	CASSSGGDYGYTF	TGTGCCAGCAGTTCAGGGGGCGACTATGGCTACACCTTC
TRBV7-2	TRBD2	TRBJ2-2	NA	CASSFISGRGTGELFF	TGTGCCAGCAGCTTTATAAGCGGGAGGGGCACCGGGGAGCTGTTTTTT
TRBV2	TRBD2	TRBJ2-3	NA	CASSLAGAGTDTQYF	TGTGCCAGCAGTCTAGCGGGAGCTGGTACAGATACGCAGTATTTT
TRBV29-1	NA	TRBJ1-2	NA	CSVADSDGYTF	TGCAGCGTTGCGGACAGCGATGGCTACACCTTC
TRBV7-7	NA	TRBJ2-1	NA	CASSLAESREQFF	TGTGCTAGCAGCTTAGCCGAGAGCAGGGAGCAGTTCTTC
TRBV5-6	NA	TRBJ2-1	NA	CASSFSRTTRNYNEQFF	TGTGCCAGCAGCTTTTCGCGCACTACGCGAAACTACAATGAGCAGTTCTTC
TRBV5-6	TRBD1	TRBJ2-5	once	CASSRRQGRETQYF	TGTGCCAGCAGCCGGCGACAGGGGCGAGAGACCCAGTACTTC
TRBV10-3	NA	TRBJ2-3	NA	CAIGRATDTQYF	TGTGCCATCGGCAGGGCCACAGATACGCAGTATTTT
TRBV7-9	NA	TRBJ2-7	NA	CASSLAGGGYEQYF	TGTGCCAGCAGCTTAGCTGGGGGCGGCTACGAGCAGTACTTC
TRBV5-1	NA	TRBJ2-7	NA	CASSSQGPTYEQYF	TGCGCCAGCAGCTCACAGGGCCCCACCTACGAGCAGTACTTC
TRBV9	TRBD2	TRBJ2-3	NA	CASSLGTTTDTQYF	TGTGCCAGCAGCTTAGGGACTACCACAGATACGCAGTATTTT
TRBV5-6	NA	TRBJ1-1	NA	CASSLGWGDEGTEAFF	TGTGCCAGCAGCTTGGGTTGGGGCGACGAGGGCACTGAAGCTTTCTTT
TRBV7-2	TRBD2	TRBJ2-7	few	CASSSSGSYEQYF	TGTGCCAGCAGCTCTAGCGGGAGCTACGAGCAGTACTTC
TRBV27	NA	TRBJ2-7	NA	CASRSSSYEQYF	TGTGCCAGCAGAAGTTCCTCCTACGAGCAGTACTTC
TRBV5-1	NA	TRBJ1-1	many	CASSERIPNTEAFF	TGCGCCAGCAGCGAAAGGATCCCGAACACTGAAGCTTTCTTT
TRBV6-4	NA	TRBJ2-2	NA	CASSDSYKAGVTGELFF	TGTGCCAGCAGTGACTCGTACAAGGCAGGGGTAACCGGGGAGCTGTTTTTT
TRBV5-1	NA	TRBJ2-7	few	CASSKGTDSYEQYF	TGCGCCAGCAGCAAGGGGACGGATTCCTACGAGCAGTACTTC
TRBV25-1	TRBD2	TRBJ2-7	NA	CASTGKREEQYF	TGTGCCAGCACGGGAAAGCGGGAGGAGCAGTACTTC
TRBV7-2	NA	TRBJ1-4	NA	CASSLDPGPDEKLFF	TGTGCCAGCAGCTTGGATCCGGGTCCTGATGAAAAACTGTTTTTT
TRBV7-2	NA	TRBJ2-2	NA	CASSPTGQGNTGELFF	TGTGCCAGCAGTCCAACGGGGCAGGGGAACACCGGGGAGCTGTTTTTT
TRBV7-9	TRBD1	TRBJ2-2	NA	CASGQGAGTGELFF	TGTGCCAGCGGTCAGGGGGCGGGCACCGGGGAGCTGTTTTTT
TRBV23-1	TRBD1	TRBJ1-1	NA	CASSQSTNRQGHTEAFF	TGCGCCAGCAGTCAATCGACTAATAGACAGGGTCACACTGAAGCTTTCTTT
TRBV9	NA	TRBJ1-5	NA	CASSVGSEGKPQHF	TGTGCCAGCAGCGTAGGGTCAGAGGGAAAGCCCCAGCATTTT
TRBV2	TRBD1	TRBJ2-7	few	CASSEGGQQVQYF	TGTGCCAGCAGTGAAGGGGGACAGCAAGTCCAGTACTTC
TRBV5-1	TRBD2	TRBJ2-3	NA	CASAIAGVTADTQYF	TGCGCCAGCGCCATAGCGGGAGTCACAGCAGATACGCAGTATTTT
TRBV7-9	TRBD1	TRBJ1-2	NA	CASSLDNPGGGYTF	TGTGCCAGCAGCTTAGACAACCCAGGGGGTGGCTACACCTTC
TRBV25-1	NA	TRBJ1-4	NA	CASSAGTGSTNEKLFF	TGTGCCAGCAGTGCGGGGACGGGTTCAACTAATGAAAAACTGTTTTTT
TRBV6-5	NA	TRBJ2-7	NA	CASRPAGVREQYF	TGTGCCAGCAGACCAGCAGGGGTACGCGAGCAGTACTTC
TRBV6-6	NA	TRBJ2-7	NA	CASSYSSRASYEQYF	TGTGCCAGCAGTTACTCATCCCGGGCTAGCTACGAGCAGTACTTC
TRBV2	NA	TRBJ1-2	few	CASSENRDYGYTF	TGTGCCAGCAGTGAAAACAGGGACTATGGCTACACCTTC
TRBV29-1	NA	TRBJ2-1	NA	CSGSSYNEQFF	TGCAGCGGCAGCTCCTACAATGAGCAGTTCTTC
TRBV19	TRBD1	TRBJ2-5	NA	CARFIRDREKETQYF	TGTGCCAGATTCATTCGGGACAGAGAAAAAGAGACCCAGTACTTC
TRBV11-1	TRBD1	TRBJ2-5	NA	CASSLTGAETQYF	TGTGCCAGCAGCCTGACAGGGGCAGAGACCCAGTACTTC
TRBV11-2	NA	TRBJ2-7	NA	CASSLVGGTYEQYF	TGTGCCAGCAGCTTAGTGGGGGGTACTTACGAGCAGTACTTC
TRBV5-3	NA	TRBJ1-4	NA	CARSLMGGNLNEKLFF	TGTGCCAGAAGCCTCATGGGGGGGAACCTTAATGAAAAACTGTTTTTT
TRBV29-1	NA	TRBJ1-2	few	CSGGTNYGYTF	TGCAGCGGGGGAACGAACTATGGCTACACCTTC
TRBV15	NA	TRBJ2-7	NA	CATSRTGTEAYEQYF	TGTGCCACCAGCAGAACCGGGACGGAAGCCTACGAGCAGTACTTC
TRBV7-3	TRBD2	TRBJ2-2	NA	CASSLPGAGGLTGELFF	TGTGCCAGCAGCTTGCCCGGCGCGGGAGGGCTTACCGGGGAGCTGTTTTTT
TRBV7-2	TRBD2	TRBJ2-1	NA	CASSLGWDYYNEQFF	TGTGCCAGCAGCTTAGGATGGGACTACTACAATGAGCAGTTCTTC
TRBV6-1	NA	TRBJ1-1	NA	CASRSRENTEAFF	TGTGCCAGCAGGAGTAGGGAGAACACTGAAGCTTTCTTT